The sequence of this TCR beta chain was determined in a study of T cell clones after liver transplantation. Study findings and constraints: Rather than being deleted, graft donor-reactive T cells may have moved into the graft. These preliminary findings come from unstandardized post-transplant sampling times.

The protocol was immunoSEQ multiplex PCR, while the TCRdb copy is restricted to in-frame clones and leaves out a portion. The table records about 53,000 clones, roughly 80% of them present only once. In the case of this clone: The antigen is undetermined.

This receptor was identified in a human donor who received a liver transplant. Sequenced material: CD4+ T cells from blood, taken before liver transplant.

The CDR3 DNA sequence: TGTGCCAGCACCCCAAAGGGGGGGAACACCGGGGAGCTGTTTTTT. Its protein is CASTPKGGNTGELFF. The chain uses TRBV2 and TRBJ2-2; perhaps D is TRBD1 or TRBD2 (6 bases each). Germline CDR1 SNHLY, CDR2 FYNNEI. The CDR3 spans 15 residues. Trimming cost V 7 bases and J 1 base, with 13 bases left between them.